The rows below give T cell receptor beta chains drawn from one sample of a study of cytomegalovirus exposure and HLA in healthy donors. Some clones are missing from TCRdb's copy, which holds only in-frame ones; the method was immunoSEQ multiplex PCR. The sample includes about 50,000 clones, around 73% of them seen just once. Input material: PBMCs. These receptors came from a woman aged 40 to 50 in good health and CMV-seropositive. The CDR3 runs from the conserved cysteine through the conserved F or W. The D gene is left open where the match is weak. Clone size is not always given. Where it is, it says once, few, many or a class for expanded clones.

few,NA,14,TRBJ2-3,TRBV7-2,TGTGCCAGCAGCTTAGATACAGGGCGGAATACGCAGTATTTT,CASSLDTGRNTQYF
NA,NA,14,TRBJ2-6,TRBV2,TGTGCCAGCGAGGAGTTCTCTGGGGCCAACGTCCTGACTTTC,CASEEFSGANVLTF
NA,TRBD2,18,TRBJ2-7,TRBV7-6,TGTGCCAGCAGCTTAGCGCACGCTATAGCGGGGGGAACCTACGAGCAGTACTTC,CASSLAHAIAGGTYEQYF
NA,NA,17,TRBJ1-4,TRBV5-1,TGCGCCAGCAGCCCCCTGGCCGGGGAAGGAGGCAAAGAAAAACTGTTTTTT,CASSPLAGEGGKEKLFF
NA,TRBD1,14,TRBJ1-2,TRBV6-5,TGTGCCAGCCACTTCAGGGGGCAATCAGTTGGCTACACCTTC,CASHFRGQSVGYTF
NA,NA,10,TRBJ1-1,TRBV20-1,TGCAGTGCCGCGGACACTGAAGCTTTCTTT,CSAADTEAFF
NA,TRBD2,15,TRBJ2-7,TRBV7-2,TGTGCCAGCAGTCCCTTAGCGGGGGGACCTTACGAGCAGTACTTC,CASSPLAGGPYEQYF
NA,NA,15,TRBJ1-5,TRBV2,TGTGCCAGCAGTAGAGGGGGGGGGAGCAATCAGCCCCAGCATTTT,CASSRGGGSNQPQHF
NA,TRBD2,15,TRBJ2-5,TRBV18,TGTGCCAGCTCAACAACTAGCGGGGGGAAAGAGACCCAGTACTTC,CASSTTSGGKETQYF
NA,NA,12,TRBJ1-5,TRBV5-6,TGTGCCAGCAGCTACCAGGATCAGCCCCAGCATTTT,CASSYQDQPQHF
NA,NA,13,TRBJ2-7,TRBV15,TGTGCCACCAGCAGACCCCCTTCGGGGGAGCAGTACTTC,CATSRPPSGEQYF
NA,TRBD1,15,TRBJ1-5,TRBV7-9,TGTGCCAGCAGCCCGGGACAGGGGAGCAATCAGCCCCAGCATTTT,CASSPGQGSNQPQHF
NA,NA,14,TRBJ1-1,TRBV11-2,TGTGCCAGCAGCTTAGACCGACGAGGAATTGAAGCTTTCTTT,CASSLDRRGIEAFF
NA,NA,14,TRBJ1-5,TRBV19,TGTGCCAGTAATGTGGGGGGGGGATATCAGCCCCAGCATTTT,CASNVGGGYQPQHF
NA,NA,14,TRBJ2-5,TRBV5-1,TGCGCCAGCAGCTTGGCAGGGGTGCAAGAGACCCAGTACTTC,CASSLAGVQETQYF
NA,TRBD1,16,TRBJ2-1,TRBV9,TGTGCCAGCCAGGCCCAGATCGGGACAGGGAGAAATGAGCAGTTCTTC,CASQAQIGTGRNEQFF
NA,TRBD1,14,TRBJ1-1,TRBV2,TGTGCCAGCAGTAGGGACAGAATGAACACTGAAGCTTTCTTT,CASSRDRMNTEAFF
NA,NA,13,TRBJ2-3,TRBV19,TGTGCCACCGCGCAGGGTGGCACAGATACGCAGTATTTT,CATAQGGTDTQYF
once,TRBD2,19,TRBJ2-3,TRBV9,TGTGCCAGCAGCGTAGCTACGGGATCGAGCGGGGGGGCGGCAGATACGCAGTATTTT,CASSVATGSSGGAADTQYF
NA,NA,13,TRBJ1-2,TRBV5-4,TGTGCCAGCAGCCAGGCAGGGATACGTGGCTACACCTTC,CASSQAGIRGYTF
NA,NA,15,TRBJ2-7,TRBV4-1,TGCGCCAGCAGCCAAGCGGCAGGGAATACCTACGAGCAGTACTTC,CASSQAAGNTYEQYF
NA,NA,13,TRBJ1-5,TRBV27,TGTGCCAGCAGTTTCGCAGGATATCAGCCCCAGCATTTT,CASSFAGYQPQHF
NA,TRBD1,18,TRBJ2-6,TRBV7-2,TGTGCCAGCAGCACCAGGACAGGAAAGGCCTCTGGGGCCAACGTCCTGACTTTC,CASSTRTGKASGANVLTF
NA,TRBD2,15,TRBJ2-1,TRBV2,TGTGCCAGCAGTGTGCCTAGCGGAGAGGTCGGTGAGCAGTTCTTC,CASSVPSGEVGEQFF
NA,NA,13,TRBJ1-3,TRBV7-6,TGTGCCAGTAGGTTGGGAGCTGGAAACACCATATATTTT,CASRLGAGNTIYF
NA,TRBD1,14,TRBJ2-7,TRBV4-1,TGCGCCAGCAGCCAAGGCGACAGGGGCTACGAGCAGTACTTC,CASSQGDRGYEQYF
NA,NA,11,TRBJ2-3,TRBV2,TGTGCCAGCAGAGCGGAACCTACGCAGTATTTT,CASRAEPTQYF
NA,NA,14,TRBJ1-1,TRBV5-1,TGCGCCAGCAGCCCCAGCGGGGCGAACACTGAAGCTTTCTTT,CASSPSGANTEAFF
NA,TRBD2,17,TRBJ2-2,TRBV6-1,TGTGCCAGCAGTGAATATGGACGGGGGGCGAACACCGGGGAGCTGTTTTTT,CASSEYGRGANTGELFF
few,TRBD1,16,TRBJ2-7,TRBV28,TGTGCCAGCAGTACGAGAAACAGGGGGCGCGGGTACGAGCAGTACTTC,CASSTRNRGRGYEQYF
NA,TRBD1,14,TRBJ1-6,TRBV4-2,TGTGCCAGCAGCCGGGACAGGGTGAATTCACCCCTCCACTTT,CASSRDRVNSPLHF
NA,NA,14,TRBJ1-3,TRBV2,TGTGCCAGCAGTGAGGGGCTCTCTGGAAACACCATATATTTT,CASSEGLSGNTIYF
NA,TRBD1,15,TRBJ2-7,TRBV13,TGTGCCAGCAGCTTACGCCGGGACAGATCCTACGAGCAGTACTTC,CASSLRRDRSYEQYF
few,TRBD1,15,TRBJ2-7,TRBV28,TGTGCCAGCAGTTTATCGTGGGACAGGGAATACGAGCAGTACTTC,CASSLSWDREYEQYF
NA,TRBD1,17,TRBJ2-2,TRBV29-1,TGCAGCGTGCCCTCTTTTACCGGGACAGGGGTCCCCGGGGAGCTGTTTTTT,CSVPSFTGTGVPGELFF
NA,NA,15,TRBJ1-5,TRBV15,TGTGCCACCAGCAGAGGTAGAAACAGCAATCAGCCCCAGCATTTT,CATSRGRNSNQPQHF
NA,NA,16,TRBJ2-3,TRBV4-1,TGCGCCAGCAGCCAAGATCCGCAGGGAACGACAGATACGCAGTATTTT,CASSQDPQGTTDTQYF
NA,TRBD1,16,TRBJ2-2,TRBV5-4,TGTGCCAGCAGCTCTACAGGGGCAGGAGGCACCGGGGAGCTGTTTTTT,CASSSTGAGGTGELFF
NA,TRBD1,16,TRBJ1-1,TRBV18,TGTGCCAGCTCACCAATGGGACAGGGTATGAACACTGAAGCTTTCTTT,CASSPMGQGMNTEAFF
NA,TRBD1,15,TRBJ2-7,TRBV5-1,TGCGCCAGCAGCGCCAGGGTGGACAGGAGCTACGAGCAGTACTTC,CASSARVDRSYEQYF
few,NA,12,TRBJ2-1,TRBV5-4,TGTGCCAGCACCTTGGACGGGAATGAGCAGTTCTTC,CASTLDGNEQFF
NA,TRBD1,17,TRBJ2-1,TRBV7-2,TGTGCCAGCAGCACCCCCGGACAGGGGAACCGGGATGATGAGCAGTTCTTC,CASSTPGQGNRDDEQFF
NA,TRBD1,13,TRBJ2-1,TRBV7-9,TGTGCCAGCAGCTCCGACAGGGCAAATGAGCAGTTCTTC,CASSSDRANEQFF
NA,NA,14,TRBJ2-3,TRBV7-9,TGTGCCAGCAGCCGAGGGGGGGCCAGAGATACGCAGTATTTT,CASSRGGARDTQYF
once,NA,14,TRBJ1-1,TRBV25-1,TGTGCCAGCACCCCCGTGGGGGCGAACACTGAAGCTTTCTTT,CASTPVGANTEAFF
NA,NA,15,TRBJ1-1,TRBV7-8,TGTGCCAGCAGCTTAGCAGTTTTTTCCAGGGGCGAGGCTTTCTTT,CASSLAVFSRGEAFF
NA,NA,13,TRBJ2-1,TRBV5-6,TGTGCCAGCAGCTTGCTCGGGGGAGATGAGCAGTTCTTC,CASSLLGGDEQFF
few,NA,19,TRBJ1-1,TRBV4-3,TGCGCCAGCAGCCAAGATATGTCAGGGTTCACTACCCCTAACACTGAAGCTTTCTTT,CASSQDMSGFTTPNTEAFF
NA,NA,14,TRBJ2-7,TRBV11-1,TGTGCCAGCAGCAGCGTTCTAGCGCCATACGAGCAGTACTTC,CASSSVLAPYEQYF